A selection of T cell receptor beta chains follows, all from one sample in a study of cytomegalovirus exposure and HLA in healthy donors. TCRdb's copy holds only in-frame clones and misses some; the assay was immunoSEQ multiplex PCR. The sample has some 190,000 clones; almost 80% are singletons. Sequencing used PBMCs. Source of these receptors: a woman in her late teens or twenties in good health and CMV-seronegative. CDR3s include the opening cysteine and the closing phenylalanine or tryptophan. The D gene is left open where the match is weak. The size of a clone is reported for some rows only, either as once, few or many, or as a class for expanded clones.

CDR3nt: TGTGCCAGTAGCCCCAGGGATCTTGGCTACACCTTC; CDR3aa: CASSPRDLGYTF; d_gene: NA; j_gene: TRBJ1-2; v_gene: TRBV19; abundance: NA
CDR3nt: TGTGCCAGCTCACTTGTGCAGGGCACAGATACGCAGTATTTT; CDR3aa: CASSLVQGTDTQYF; d_gene: NA; j_gene: TRBJ2-3; v_gene: TRBV18; abundance: NA
CDR3nt: TGTGCCAGCAGTTTGCGGGGTTTGGTGGAGACCCAGTACTTC; CDR3aa: CASSLRGLVETQYF; d_gene: NA; j_gene: TRBJ2-5; v_gene: TRBV28; abundance: NA
CDR3nt: TGTGCCAGCACTGGTCAGGCGTACAATGAGCAGTTCTTC; CDR3aa: CASTGQAYNEQFF; d_gene: NA; j_gene: TRBJ2-1; v_gene: TRBV6-6; abundance: NA
CDR3nt: TGTGCCAGCAGCTCATTTATAACCGACAGGTTCCATGAGAATGGCTACACCTTC; CDR3aa: CASSSFITDRFHENGYTF; d_gene: NA; j_gene: TRBJ1-2; v_gene: TRBV11-2; abundance: NA
CDR3nt: TGTGCCTGGAGCCCGCTGGGACTCAAAAACGGGGAGACCCAGTACTTC; CDR3aa: CAWSPLGLKNGETQYF; d_gene: NA; j_gene: TRBJ2-5; v_gene: TRBV30; abundance: NA
CDR3nt: TGTGCCAGCAGGTGGCACGGGGAGCTGTTTTTT; CDR3aa: CASRWHGELFF; d_gene: NA; j_gene: TRBJ2-2; v_gene: TRBV28; abundance: NA
CDR3nt: TGTGCCAGCAGTGACAGGGGAGCCTACGAGCAGTACTTC; CDR3aa: CASSDRGAYEQYF; d_gene: TRBD1; j_gene: TRBJ2-7; v_gene: TRBV6-5; abundance: NA
CDR3nt: TGTGCCAGCAGTCCGAAAAGGGAGATTAATGAAAAACTGTTTTTT; CDR3aa: CASSPKREINEKLFF; d_gene: NA; j_gene: TRBJ1-4; v_gene: TRBV27; abundance: NA
CDR3nt: TGTGCCTGGGGGACAGGGAGAGCGGGAGGGACCGACGAGCAGTACTTC; CDR3aa: CAWGTGRAGGTDEQYF; d_gene: NA; j_gene: TRBJ2-7; v_gene: TRBV30; abundance: NA
CDR3nt: TGTGCCAGCAGTTATCCCGCGGGAGGAAACACCATATATTTT; CDR3aa: CASSYPAGGNTIYF; d_gene: NA; j_gene: TRBJ1-3; v_gene: TRBV6-6; abundance: NA
CDR3nt: TGTGCCAGCAGTCCCGGGACTCACTCTGAAGCTTTCTTT; CDR3aa: CASSPGTHSEAFF; d_gene: NA; j_gene: TRBJ1-1; v_gene: TRBV28; abundance: few
CDR3nt: TGTGCCAGCAGCTTATTGTCGGGGGGCCAAGAGACCCAGTACTTC; CDR3aa: CASSLLSGGQETQYF; d_gene: TRBD2; j_gene: TRBJ2-5; v_gene: TRBV7-2; abundance: NA
CDR3nt: TGTGCCAGCAGAAAGGGACAGGTAAACACTGAAGCTTTCTTT; CDR3aa: CASRKGQVNTEAFF; d_gene: TRBD1; j_gene: TRBJ1-1; v_gene: TRBV28; abundance: NA
CDR3nt: TGTGCCAGCAGTCCCGGGGTTCTAGATACGCAGTATTTT; CDR3aa: CASSPGVLDTQYF; d_gene: NA; j_gene: TRBJ2-3; v_gene: TRBV6-5; abundance: NA
CDR3nt: TGTTCCAGCAGTCTACAGGGCCACGAGCAGTACTTC; CDR3aa: CSSSLQGHEQYF; d_gene: NA; j_gene: TRBJ2-7; v_gene: TRBV7-9; abundance: once
CDR3nt: TGCGCCAGCAGCCAAGATACCCTAGCGGGCTCCTACGAGCAGTACTTC; CDR3aa: CASSQDTLAGSYEQYF; d_gene: TRBD2; j_gene: TRBJ2-7; v_gene: TRBV4-1; abundance: NA
CDR3nt: TGTGCCAGCTCATCACCGGCCCTTGGCGAGCAGTACTTC; CDR3aa: CASSSPALGEQYF; d_gene: NA; j_gene: TRBJ2-7; v_gene: TRBV18; abundance: NA
CDR3nt: TGTGCCAGCAGTTTTACGAACACCGGGGAGCTGTTTTTT; CDR3aa: CASSFTNTGELFF; d_gene: NA; j_gene: TRBJ2-2; v_gene: TRBV27; abundance: NA
CDR3nt: TGCGCCAGCGGGGACAGTAATCAGCCCCAGCATTTT; CDR3aa: CASGDSNQPQHF; d_gene: TRBD1; j_gene: TRBJ1-5; v_gene: TRBV10-1; abundance: NA
CDR3nt: TGTGCCAGCAGTTTACGGGGACTTCGCGAGCAGTACTTC; CDR3aa: CASSLRGLREQYF; d_gene: NA; j_gene: TRBJ2-7; v_gene: TRBV27; abundance: few
CDR3nt: TGTGCCAGTAGATTTGGCGGGGTGGGAGATACGCAGTATTTT; CDR3aa: CASRFGGVGDTQYF; d_gene: NA; j_gene: TRBJ2-3; v_gene: TRBV19; abundance: few
CDR3nt: TGTGCCAGCAGCCCCTGGACTAGCGGGACGACAGATACGCAGTATTTT; CDR3aa: CASSPWTSGTTDTQYF; d_gene: TRBD2; j_gene: TRBJ2-3; v_gene: TRBV7-8; abundance: NA
CDR3nt: TGTGCCAGCAGCCCAACAGGGGGCCGGCAGCCCCAGCATTTT; CDR3aa: CASSPTGGRQPQHF; d_gene: TRBD1; j_gene: TRBJ1-5; v_gene: TRBV7-3; abundance: NA
CDR3nt: TGTGCCAGCAGCCTATATGGACAGGGGGCAGGTGGCTACACCTTC; CDR3aa: CASSLYGQGAGGYTF; d_gene: TRBD1; j_gene: TRBJ1-2; v_gene: TRBV7-9; abundance: NA
CDR3nt: TGCGCCAGCAGCCAACTTAGCGAGGGCGGGGAGCTGTTTTTT; CDR3aa: CASSQLSEGGELFF; d_gene: NA; j_gene: TRBJ2-2; v_gene: TRBV4-1; abundance: few
CDR3nt: TGTGCCAGCAGCACCTGGGGACAGGGTCGAGGTCGAAAACTGTTTTTT; CDR3aa: CASSTWGQGRGRKLFF; d_gene: NA; j_gene: TRBJ1-4; v_gene: TRBV21-1; abundance: NA
CDR3nt: TGTGCCATCAGTGAGTCCCAGGGCGGGAATGGCTACACCTTC; CDR3aa: CAISESQGGNGYTF; d_gene: NA; j_gene: TRBJ1-2; v_gene: TRBV10-3; abundance: NA
CDR3nt: TGTGCCAGCAGTGAATGGGGGGGCTCAAAGACCCAGTACTTC; CDR3aa: CASSEWGGSKTQYF; d_gene: NA; j_gene: TRBJ2-5; v_gene: TRBV25-1; abundance: NA
CDR3nt: TGTGCCTACCGTGGATCGGGAGTTATCACCGGGGAGCTGTTTTTT; CDR3aa: CAYRGSGVITGELFF; d_gene: NA; j_gene: TRBJ2-2; v_gene: TRBV30; abundance: NA
CDR3nt: TGCGCCAGCAGCTTGGCTGGGGGGGAGACCCAGTACTTC; CDR3aa: CASSLAGGETQYF; d_gene: NA; j_gene: TRBJ2-5; v_gene: TRBV5-1; abundance: NA
CDR3nt: TGTGCCATCAGTGATCCGGGACAGACAGACCAAGAGACCCAGTACTTC; CDR3aa: CAISDPGQTDQETQYF; d_gene: TRBD1; j_gene: TRBJ2-5; v_gene: TRBV10-3; abundance: NA
CDR3nt: TGCGCCAGCAGTGAGTCGATGCGGACAGGGAATGGCTACACCTTC; CDR3aa: CASSESMRTGNGYTF; d_gene: TRBD1; j_gene: TRBJ1-2; v_gene: TRBV10-1; abundance: NA
CDR3nt: TGTGCCAGCAGCTCACAGGGTGGGGGAGAGACCCAGTACTTC; CDR3aa: CASSSQGGGETQYF; d_gene: NA; j_gene: TRBJ2-5; v_gene: TRBV5-5; abundance: NA
CDR3nt: TGTGCCAGTAGTATCCGTGGACTAGCGGACCACAATGAGCAGTTCTTC; CDR3aa: CASSIRGLADHNEQFF; d_gene: TRBD2; j_gene: TRBJ2-1; v_gene: TRBV19; abundance: NA